This T cell receptor (beta chain) appears in the sequencing data of a study of molecular identifiers for immune sequencing clone quantification. Study at large: Naive CD8 RNA (around 20,000 or 100,000 cells) was divided into five aliquots, with four sequenced.

Many counts were recorded for this clonotype. It was from around 18,000 to 910,000 sorted cells, with 10%, 30% or 50% RNA, that naive CD8 libraries came. TCRdb called the PCR reads again in MiXCR, with one record for every CDR3 protein. The table shows hundreds of thousands of distinct CDR3 sequences, with roughly 25% occurring only once. The TCR comes from a human donor in good health. Some libraries in this study had Jurkat cell RNA spiked in. Input material: naive CD8+ T cells from blood, with Jurkat cell RNA spiked in. The subset was: FACS-sorted CD8+CD4-CCR7+CD45RA+ naive T cells.

CDR3 coding DNA: TGTGCCAGCAGCTTATACGCAGCGGACCAAGAGACCCAGTACTTC. It specifies CASSLYAADQETQYF. The V and J genes are TRBV7-2 and TRBJ2-5; D possibly corresponds to TRBD2 (5 bases). Germline CDR1 SGHTA, CDR2 FQGNSA. The V gene lost 2 bases and the J gene lost 0 bases, with 10 bases spanning the gap. This CDR3 has 15 amino acids.